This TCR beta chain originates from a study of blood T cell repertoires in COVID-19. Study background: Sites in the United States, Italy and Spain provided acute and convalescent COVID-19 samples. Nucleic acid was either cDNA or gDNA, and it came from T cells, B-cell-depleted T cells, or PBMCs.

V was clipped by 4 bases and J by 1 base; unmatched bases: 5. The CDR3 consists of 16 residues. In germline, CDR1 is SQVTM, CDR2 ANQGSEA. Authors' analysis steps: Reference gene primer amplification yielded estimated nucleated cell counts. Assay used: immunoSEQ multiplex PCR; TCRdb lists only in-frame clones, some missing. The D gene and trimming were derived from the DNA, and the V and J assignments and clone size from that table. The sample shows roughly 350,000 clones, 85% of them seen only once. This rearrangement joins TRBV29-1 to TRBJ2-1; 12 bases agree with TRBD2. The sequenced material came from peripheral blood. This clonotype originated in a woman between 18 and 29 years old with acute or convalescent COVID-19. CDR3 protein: CSVVGLAGHSYNEQFF. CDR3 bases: TGCAGCGTTGTGGGACTAGCGGGTCATTCCTACAATGAGCAGTTCTTC.